These 28 T cell receptor beta chains were sequenced from one sample in a study of shared T cell receptors in the human thymus. Generated by immunoSEQ multiplex PCR, the TCRdb table keeps only in-frame clones and is missing some. This sample has 550,000 to 800,000 clones; approximately 85% occur once, and the top ten carry roughly 0.01%. The same specimen was also included in a second study, on human thymus T cells.

The sequenced material came from thymocytes. These receptors came from a girl under three years old with a congenital heart defect.

V gene TRBV4-3 combines with J gene TRBJ2-5; 10 positions match TRBD1. In germline, CDR1 is LGHNA, CDR2 YSLEER. The length of the CDR3 is 18 residues. J lost 6 bases, V lost 0 bases, and 13 bases had no gene match. CDR3 sequence reads: CASSQDLRGQGYSKTQYF. The CDR3 coding sequence is TGCGCCAGCAGCCAAGATCTGAGGGGACAGGGGTACTCCAAGACCCAGTACTTC.

Here the CDR3 DNA reads TGTGCCAGCAGGAGCCCTGACTCTGGAAACACCATATATTTT. The encoded protein is CASRSPDSGNTIYF. The genes are TRBV7-9 and TRBJ1-3; D gene ambiguous. The germline V and J ends were trimmed by 6 bases and 0 bases, with 9 bases remaining between them. Germline V gene data show CDR1 as SEHNR and CDR2 as FQNEAQ (reference sequence). The CDR3 has 14 amino acids.

This chain connects TRBV6-1 to TRBJ2-4, with TRBD1 identical over 9 bases. CDR1 is MNHNS, CDR2 SASEGT, per germline. After removal of 1 base from V and 7 bases from J, the junction contained 8 bases not matched to a gene. The CDR3 spans 16 residues. Written as DNA, the CDR3 is TGTGCCAGCAGTGAAGGGGCCGGACAGGGGTTGAACATTCAGTACTTC. Translated: CASSEGAGQGLNIQYF.

This clone was picked up one time. The CDR3 sequence: CASSLAVEGTEAFF. The CDR3 coding sequence is TGCGCCAGCAGCTTGGCCGTGGAGGGCACTGAAGCTTTCTTT. The rearrangement joins TRBV5-1 to TRBJ1-1; D unresolved. Germline V gives CDR1 SGHRS, CDR2 YFSETQ. The CDR3 loop spans 14 amino acids. V lost 0 bases to trimming and J lost 4 bases, with 10 bases between them.

This clone occurred once. V usage is TRBV19 and J usage is TRBJ1-1; a possible D gene is TRBD1 (6 bases). Germline CDR1 and CDR2: LNHDA and SQIVND (reference sequence). The CDR3 contains 14 residues. With 5 bases removed from V and 13 bases from J, the gap between germline ends came to 23 bases. The CDR3 DNA sequence: TGTGCCAGTAGTCCCGGGACACGGCCTGGAGGAATTTTCTTT. Translating it yields CASSPGTRPGGIFF.

The rearrangement joins TRBV4-1 to TRBJ1-4, with 10 bases matching TRBD1. The ends lost 4 bases at V and 4 bases at J; junction bases unmatched: 15. CDR3 length: 19 amino acids. CDR1 is MGHRA and CDR2 is YSYEKL in the germline V gene. CDR3 amino acids: CASSPNPTGTGEGNEKLFF. The CDR3 DNA is TGCGCCAGCAGCCCAAATCCCACCGGGACAGGGGAGGGTAATGAAAAACTGTTTTTT.

The chain has TRBV7-9 and TRBJ2-7; 7 bases align to TRBD1. V dropped 5 bases and J dropped 2; count of bases not matched to a gene: 6. CDR1 is SEHNR, CDR2 FQNEAQ, per germline (reference sequence). CDR3 length equals 14 residues. The CDR3 protein is CASSPGTVPYEQYF. The CDR3 DNA follows: TGTGCCAGCAGCCCCGGGACAGTACCCTACGAGCAGTACTTC.

This rearrangement joins TRBV7-2 to TRBJ1-1, with 7 bases lining up with TRBD1. Trimming cost V 1 base and J 4 bases; bases outside gene matches: 6. CDR1 is SGHTA, CDR2 FQGNSA, per germline. The CDR3 runs to 15 residues. In DNA, the CDR3 is TGTGCCAGCAGCTTAGGTCTACCAGGGGGCACTGAAGCTTTCTTT. It translates to CASSLGLPGGTEAFF.

The rearrangement uses TRBV5-1 and TRBJ2-7; unclear D gene. V lost 1 base, J lost 0 bases, and 14 bases lay in between. This CDR3 is 16 amino acids long. Germline assignment: CDR1 SGHRS and CDR2 YFSETQ. CDR3 DNA: TGCGCCAGCAGCTTGAAGACGGAGCAGAGCTCCTACGAGCAGTACTTC. This encodes CASSLKTEQSSYEQYF.

V and J are TRBV5-1 and TRBJ2-3; D is possibly TRBD2 (6 bases). The CDR3 sequence is 13 residues long. Germline V lookup: CDR1 SGHRS, CDR2 YFSETQ. Between the trimmed V and J ends, which lost 0 bases and 6 bases, there was a span of 8 bases. The CDR3: CASSLGAGDTQYF. The CDR3 DNA is TGCGCCAGCAGCTTGGGGGCGGGGGATACGCAGTATTTT. Using reference TRBV5-1 and TRBJ2-3 for the parts outside the CDR3, the full variable domain is KAGVTQTPRYLIKTRGQQVTLSCSPISGHRSVSWYQQTPGQGLQFLFEYFSETQRNKGNFPGRFSGRQFSNSRSEMNVSTLELGDSALYLCASSLGAGDTQYFGPGTRLTVL.

This chain uses TRBV5-6 with TRBJ1-6; D not certain. Trimming removed 4 bases at V and 7 bases at J, with 24 bases between. The CDR3 contains 18 residues. From germline, CDR1 is SGHDT and CDR2 YYEEEE. The CDR3 is CASSRRQPAGIINSPLHF. In DNA form, the CDR3 reads TGTGCCAGCAGCCGAAGACAACCCGCGGGAATAATAAATTCACCCCTCCACTTT.

The rearrangement uses TRBV5-6 and TRBJ2-1; the match to TRBD2 covers 10 bases. V shed 4 bases and J 10 bases; nucleotides not matched to a gene: 23. CDR3 length: 19 amino acids. Per the germline V gene, CDR1 is SGHDT and CDR2 is YYEEEE. DNA of the CDR3: TGTGCCAGCAGCCAGACAACCCTTTTCCTAGCGGGGGTTTTTAGAGAGCAGTTCTTC. This sequence encodes CASSQTTLFLAGVFREQFF.

The chain combines TRBV10-2 with TRBJ1-1; maybe TRBD1 (6 bases). From germline, CDR1 is WSHSY and CDR2 SAAADI. The CDR3 contains 13 residues. V shed 6 bases and J shed 9 bases, with 17 bases lying between them. Written as DNA, the CDR3 is TGCGCCAGCAGGGAGGGGGGGTACAATCAAGCTTTCTTT. Residues: CASREGGYNQAFF.

The V gene is TRBV28, the J gene TRBJ1-3, with D unclear. The germline V gene encodes CDR1 MDHEN and CDR2 SYDVKM. The CDR3 loop spans 15 amino acids. Trimming stripped 2 bases from V and 3 bases from J, with 11 bases between. The CDR3 loop reads CASSLHARLGNTIYF. The CDR3 DNA follows: TGTGCCAGCAGTTTACATGCTAGGCTTGGAAACACCATATATTTT.

V and J are TRBV9 and TRBJ2-2; 7 bases are shared with TRBD2. Germline V lookup: CDR1 SGDLS, CDR2 YYNGEE. V was clipped by 4 bases and J by 5 bases; unmatched bases: 2. The CDR3 contains 13 residues. The CDR3 sequence: CASSRGETGELFF. The CDR3 DNA sequence: TGTGCCAGCAGCCGGGGGGAGACCGGGGAGCTGTTTTTT.

The J gene is TRBJ2-1, the V gene TRBV11-2; 7 bases agree with TRBD1. Losses at the gene ends were 3 bases for V and 4 bases for J; bases not matched to a gene: 3. The CDR3 length is 14 residues. CDR1 and CDR2 (germline): SGHAT, FQNNGV. The CDR3 loop reads CASSFQGVYNEQFF. CDR3 in DNA: TGTGCCAGCAGCTTTCAGGGGGTTTACAATGAGCAGTTCTTC.

The chain employs TRBV27 and TRBJ1-2, with a possible D match to TRBD1 (5 bases). This CDR3 comprises 15 residues. Germline CDR1 reads MNHEY; CDR2 reads SMNVEV (reference sequence). V was clipped by 1 base and J by 2 bases, with 11 bases between them. As DNA, the CDR3 is TGTGCCAGCAGTTTATATAGGGGCCTGAACTATGGCTACACCTTC. Translating gives CASSLYRGLNYGYTF.

This clone was counted a single time. The rearrangement uses TRBV6-1 and TRBJ1-5, with 9 nucleotides matching TRBD1. After removal of 5 bases from V and 2 bases from J, the junction contained 1 base not matched to a gene. Germline values: CDR1 MNHNS, CDR2 SASEGT. The CDR3 consists of 14 residues. The DNA for the CDR3 is TGTGCCAGCAGTCGGGACAGGGGCAATCAGCCCCAGCATTTT. Protein product: CASSRDRGNQPQHF.

J is TRBJ2-7 and V is TRBV5-1; TRBD2 aligns across 7 bases. The V and J ends lost 0 bases and 5 bases, in that order; junction bases with no gene match: 11. The CDR3 totals 16 residues. The germline gives CDR1 SGHRS, CDR2 YFSETQ. CDR3 sequence reads: CASSLGLRRGLNEQYF. In DNA, the CDR3 is TGCGCCAGCAGCTTGGGTCTTCGGCGGGGGTTGAACGAGCAGTACTTC.

This chain joins TRBV7-2 and TRBJ2-3; 7 nucleotides line up with TRBD2. Germline V gene sequence: CDR1 SGHTA, CDR2 FQGNSA. The CDR3 extends over 15 amino acids. After removal of 5 bases from V and 2 bases from J, the junction contained 7 bases not matched to a gene. CDR3 sequence: CASSIRTSTTDTQYF. CDR3 DNA: TGTGCCAGCAGCATACGGACTAGTACCACAGATACGCAGTATTTT.

This clone was recorded a few times. The chain combines TRBV27 with TRBJ2-2; 8 bases are shared with TRBD2. CDR1 is MNHEY, CDR2 SMNVEV, per germline (reference sequence). The J segment lost 2 bases and the V segment lost 6 bases, leaving 8 bases of the junction unmatched. This CDR3 spans 16 amino acids. CDR3 protein: CASSPSGGNNTGELFF. The CDR3 DNA follows: TGTGCCAGCAGCCCGAGCGGGGGAAACAACACCGGGGAGCTGTTTTTT.

V is TRBV27 and J is TRBJ2-5; 8 nucleotides line up with TRBD1. CDR1 and CDR2 from the germline V gene are MNHEY and SMNVEV (reference sequence). The junction had 11 bases not matched to a gene; V was cut back by 6 bases and J by 2 bases. This CDR3 is built from 16 residues. The CDR3 DNA follows: TGTGCCAGCAGGTCAGGGGGCTATGAGTTACAAGAGACCCAGTACTTC. Translating gives CASRSGGYELQETQYF.

V is TRBV15 and J is TRBJ1-2; D uncertain. V lost 1 base and J 4 bases, leaving 7 bases between the germline ends. CDR3 length: 13 residues. Per germline, CDR1 LNHNV and CDR2 YYDKDF (reference sequence). Written as DNA, the CDR3 is TGTGCCACCAGCAGAGGGCTTCTCTATGGCTACACCTTC. As protein: CATSRGLLYGYTF. The full variable domain, its missing parts supplied by reference TRBV15 and TRBJ1-2, is DAMVIQNPRYQVTQFGKPVTLSCSQTLNHNVMYWYQQKSSQAPKLLFHYYDKDFNNEADTPDNFQSRRPNTSFCFLDIRSPGLGDTAMYLCATSRGLLYGYTFGSGTRLTVV.

V and J are TRBV6-4 and TRBJ2-1; D perhaps matches TRBD1 (6 bases). In germline, CDR1 is MRHNA, CDR2 SNTAGT. The CDR3 loop spans 16 amino acids. Trimming shortened V by 2 bases and J by 6 bases, and 17 bases separated the two germline ends. The CDR3 is CASSDPSTQGSNEQFF. Here the CDR3 DNA reads TGTGCCAGCAGTGACCCTAGTACCCAGGGGTCCAATGAGCAGTTCTTC.

The CDR3 region is CASSQDFRKGASGEQYF. As DNA, the CDR3 is TGCGCCAGCAGCCAAGACTTTCGCAAGGGGGCCTCCGGGGAGCAGTACTTC. The rearrangement joins TRBV4-1 to TRBJ2-7; 7 nucleotides match TRBD1. Germline CDR1 and CDR2: MGHRA and YSYEKL. V shed 0 bases, J shed 7 bases, and the junction held 15 bases outside the gene matches. This CDR3 is 17 amino acids long.

The rearrangement uses TRBV7-2 and TRBJ2-7; 10 bases fit TRBD2. With 3 bases clipped from V and 4 bases from J, the junction kept 9 bases outside the gene matches. There are 16 residues in the CDR3. Per the germline V gene, CDR1 is SGHTA and CDR2 is FQGNSA. CDR3 in DNA: TGTGCCAGCAGCTTGGGTGGGACTAGCGACGTTTACGAGCAGTACTTC. It specifies CASSLGGTSDVYEQYF.

The rearrangement joins TRBV7-8 to TRBJ1-2; tentative D call: TRBD1 (6 bases). Germline V gene lookup returns CDR1 SGHVS and CDR2 FQNEAQ. V gave up 1 base and J gave up 8 bases, with 20 bases separating them. The CDR3 runs to 16 residues. CDR3 residues: CASSLEEVRGSYGYTF. DNA of the CDR3: TGTGCCAGCAGCTTAGAGGAGGTCAGGGGAAGCTACGGCTACACCTTC.

The V and J genes are TRBV19 and TRBJ1-2; possible D gene TRBD1, 6 bases. Germline V CDR1 and CDR2: LNHDA, SQIVND (reference sequence). The CDR3 has 18 residues. The V gene lost 4 bases and the J gene lost 0 bases, with 21 bases spanning the gap. The CDR3 region has the DNA TGTGCCAGTAGTACACGAATACTCGGGACACTGACTAACTATGGCTACACCTTC. This translates into CASSTRILGTLTNYGYTF. Full variable domain (outside the CDR3, taken from reference TRBV19 and TRBJ1-2): DGGITQSPKYLFRKEGQNVTLSCEQNLNHDAMYWYRQDPGQGLRLIYYSQIVNDFQKGDIAEGYSVSREKKESFPLTVTSAQKNPTAFYLCASSTRILGTLTNYGYTFGSGTRLTVV.